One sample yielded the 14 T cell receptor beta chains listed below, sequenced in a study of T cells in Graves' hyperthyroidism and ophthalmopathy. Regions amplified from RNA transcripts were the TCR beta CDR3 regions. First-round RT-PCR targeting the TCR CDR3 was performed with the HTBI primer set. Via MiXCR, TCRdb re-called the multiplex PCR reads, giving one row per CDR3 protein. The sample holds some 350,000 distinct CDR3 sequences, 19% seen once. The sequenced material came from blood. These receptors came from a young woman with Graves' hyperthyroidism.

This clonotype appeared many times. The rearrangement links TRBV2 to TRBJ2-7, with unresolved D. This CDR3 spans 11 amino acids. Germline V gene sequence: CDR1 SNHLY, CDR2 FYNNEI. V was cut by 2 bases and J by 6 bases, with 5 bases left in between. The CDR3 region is CASSEMFEQYF. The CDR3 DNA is TGTGCCAGCAGTGAAATGTTCGAGCAGTACTTC.

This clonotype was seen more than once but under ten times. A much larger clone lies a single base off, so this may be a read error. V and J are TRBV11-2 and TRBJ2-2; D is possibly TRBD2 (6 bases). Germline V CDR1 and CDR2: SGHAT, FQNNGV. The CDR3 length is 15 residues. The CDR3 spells CASRPWRGNTGELLF. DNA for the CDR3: TGTGCCAGCAGGCCCTGGAGGGGAAACACCGGGGAGCTGTTGTTT.

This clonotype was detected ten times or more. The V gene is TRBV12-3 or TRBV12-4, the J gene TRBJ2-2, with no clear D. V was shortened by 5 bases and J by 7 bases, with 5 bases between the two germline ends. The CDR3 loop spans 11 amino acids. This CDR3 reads CASSPGGELFF. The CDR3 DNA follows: TGTGCCAGCAGTCCTGGCGGGGAGCTGTTTTTT.

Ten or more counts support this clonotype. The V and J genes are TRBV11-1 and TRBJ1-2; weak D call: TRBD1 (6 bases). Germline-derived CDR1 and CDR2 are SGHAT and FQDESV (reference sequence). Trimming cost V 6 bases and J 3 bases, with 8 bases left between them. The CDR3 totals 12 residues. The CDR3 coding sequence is TGTGCCAGCAGTGAGGGGGACTATGGCTACACCTTC. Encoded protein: CASSEGDYGYTF.

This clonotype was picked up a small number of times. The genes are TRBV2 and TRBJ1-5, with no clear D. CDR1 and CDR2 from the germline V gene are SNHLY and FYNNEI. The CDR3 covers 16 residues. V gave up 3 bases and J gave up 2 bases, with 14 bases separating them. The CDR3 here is CASSDILGSGNQPQHF. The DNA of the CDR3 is TGTGCCAGCAGTGACATCTTAGGGTCAGGCAATCAGCCCCAGCATTTT.

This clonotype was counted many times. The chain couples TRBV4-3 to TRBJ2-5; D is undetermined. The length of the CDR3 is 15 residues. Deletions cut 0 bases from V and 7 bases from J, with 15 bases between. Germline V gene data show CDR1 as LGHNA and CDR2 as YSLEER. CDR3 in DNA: TGCGCCAGCAGCCAAGACTTTGCTAGGCTGCGGACCCAGTACTTC. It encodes CASSQDFARLRTQYF.

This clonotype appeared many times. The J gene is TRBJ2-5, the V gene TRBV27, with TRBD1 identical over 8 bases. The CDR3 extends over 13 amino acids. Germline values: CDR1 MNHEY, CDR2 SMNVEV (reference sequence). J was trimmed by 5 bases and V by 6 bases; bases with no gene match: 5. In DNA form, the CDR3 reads TGTGCCAGCAGGGACAGGGTGTTGGAGACCCAGTACTTC. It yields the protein CASRDRVLETQYF.

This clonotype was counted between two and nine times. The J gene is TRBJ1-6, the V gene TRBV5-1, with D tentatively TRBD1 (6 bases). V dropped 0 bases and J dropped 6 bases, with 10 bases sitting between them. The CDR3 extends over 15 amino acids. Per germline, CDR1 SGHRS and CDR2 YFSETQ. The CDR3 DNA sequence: TGCGCCAGCAGCTTGGAGGGGGGACGTAATTCACCCCTCCACTTT. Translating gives CASSLEGGRNSPLHF. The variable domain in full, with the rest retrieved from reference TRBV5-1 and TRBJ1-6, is KAGVTQTPRYLIKTRGQQVTLSCSPISGHRSVSWYQQTPGQGLQFLFEYFSETQRNKGNFPGRFSGRQFSNSRSEMNVSTLELGDSALYLCASSLEGGRNSPLHFGNGTRLTVT.

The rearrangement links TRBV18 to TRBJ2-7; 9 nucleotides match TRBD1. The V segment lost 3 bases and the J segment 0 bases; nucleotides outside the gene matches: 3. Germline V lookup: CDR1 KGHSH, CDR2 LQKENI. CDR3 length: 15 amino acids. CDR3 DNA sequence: TGTGCCAGCTCACCCTCGACAGGGGGCTCCTACGAGCAGTACTTC. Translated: CASSPSTGGSYEQYF.

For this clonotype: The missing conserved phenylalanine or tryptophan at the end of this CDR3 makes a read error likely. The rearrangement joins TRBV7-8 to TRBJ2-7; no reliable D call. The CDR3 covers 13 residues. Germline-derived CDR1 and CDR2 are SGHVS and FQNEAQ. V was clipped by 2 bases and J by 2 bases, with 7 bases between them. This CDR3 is CASSLTGPYEQYY. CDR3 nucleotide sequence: TGTGCCAGCAGCTTAACGGGCCCCTACGAGCAGTACTAC.

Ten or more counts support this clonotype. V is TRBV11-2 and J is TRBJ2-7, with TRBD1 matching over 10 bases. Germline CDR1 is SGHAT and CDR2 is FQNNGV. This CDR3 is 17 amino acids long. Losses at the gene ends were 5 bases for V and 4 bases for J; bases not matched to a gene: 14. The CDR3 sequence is CASSAVDRGLLSYEQYF. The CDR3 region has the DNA TGTGCCAGCAGCGCAGTAGACAGGGGGCTGCTTTCGTACGAGCAGTACTTC.

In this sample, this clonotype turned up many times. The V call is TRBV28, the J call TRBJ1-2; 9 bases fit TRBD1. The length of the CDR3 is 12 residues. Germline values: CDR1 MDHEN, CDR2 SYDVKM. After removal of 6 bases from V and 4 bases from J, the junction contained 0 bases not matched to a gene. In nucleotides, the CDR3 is TGTGCCAGCAGGACAGGGGGCTATGGCTACACCTTC. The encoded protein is CASRTGGYGYTF.

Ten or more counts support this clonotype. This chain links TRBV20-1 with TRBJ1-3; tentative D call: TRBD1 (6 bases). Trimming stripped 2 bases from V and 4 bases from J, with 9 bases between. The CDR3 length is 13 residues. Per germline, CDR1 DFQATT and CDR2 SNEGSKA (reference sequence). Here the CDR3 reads CSARTGPGNTIYF. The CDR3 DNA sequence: TGCAGTGCTAGAACAGGGCCCGGAAACACCATATATTTT.

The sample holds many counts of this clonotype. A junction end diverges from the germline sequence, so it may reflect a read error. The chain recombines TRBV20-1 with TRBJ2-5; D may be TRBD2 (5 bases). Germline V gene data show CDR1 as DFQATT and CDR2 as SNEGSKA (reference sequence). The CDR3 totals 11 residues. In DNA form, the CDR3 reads TGCAGTGCTAGGGGTGGGGAGATCCAGTACTTC. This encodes CSARGGEIQYF.